Listed here are 28 T cell receptor beta chains from one sample, sequenced in a study of OX40 agonist ivuxolimab in advanced cancers. Sequencing was performed with immunoSEQ multiplex PCR; in TCRdb, only in-frame clones are kept and a portion is missing. The repertoire holds 85,000 or so clones, with around 85% as singletons. Source: CD4+ or CD8+ T cells sorted from blood, taken in a trial of the OX40 agonist ivuxolimab. The receptors were sampled from an adult with an advanced solid tumor such as melanoma, head and neck, liver or kidney cancer.

V is TRBV11-2 and J is TRBJ2-7; no clear D gene. Looked up from germline, CDR1 is SGHAT and CDR2 is FQNNGV. This CDR3 is 11 amino acids long. V lost 2 bases and J 7 bases, leaving 6 bases between the germline ends. The CDR3 DNA sequence: TGTGCCAGCAGCTTATTCAGGGAGCAGTACTTC. It encodes CASSLFREQYF. Filled out from reference TRBV11-2 and TRBJ2-7, the complete variable domain reads EAGVAQSPRYKIIEKRQSVAFWCNPISGHATLYWYQQILGQGPKLLIQFQNNGVVDDSQLPKDRFSAERLKGVDSTLKIQPAKLEDSAVYLCASSLFREQYFGPGTRLTVT.

This chain uses TRBV5-5 with TRBJ2-3, with a weak D call TRBD2 (6 bases). Trimming removed 1 base from V and 1 base from J, with 13 bases in between. Germline values: CDR1 SGHKS, CDR2 YYEKEE (reference sequence). The CDR3 runs to 16 residues. CDR3 region: CASSLIRSGGTDTQYF. CDR3 bases: TGTGCCAGCAGCTTGATTCGTAGCGGAGGCACAGATACGCAGTATTTT.

The DNA for the CDR3 is TGTGCCAGCAGTCCCAAGGGAGTCAGGACCCAGCATTTT. Protein sequence: CASSPKGVRTQHF. The chain couples TRBV28 to TRBJ1-5; D call uncertain. The CDR3 covers 13 residues. From germline, CDR1 is MDHEN and CDR2 SYDVKM. The V gene lost 5 bases and the J gene lost 11 bases, with 16 bases spanning the gap.

The chain has TRBV4-2 and TRBJ2-1; TRBD2 matches at 8 bases. The V gene end was trimmed by 0 bases and the J gene end by 0 bases; junction bases not matched to a gene: 7. In germline, CDR1 is LGHNA, CDR2 YNFKEQ. This CDR3 comprises 18 residues. Here the CDR3 reads CASSQEGSGGHSYNEQFF. The CDR3 DNA reads as TGTGCCAGCAGCCAAGAAGGGAGCGGGGGCCACTCCTACAATGAGCAGTTCTTC.

The chain carries TRBV7-2 and TRBJ2-7; D call uncertain. The CDR3 spans 15 residues. The ends were cut back, 5 bases at V and 0 bases at J, with 14 bases in the middle. Germline loops: CDR1 SGHTA, CDR2 FQGNSA. In DNA, the CDR3 is TGTGCCAGCAGCCCTCATGGACGGAGCTCCTACGAGCAGTACTTC. It specifies CASSPHGRSSYEQYF.

The sample holds one count of this clone. This sequence joins TRBV28 and TRBJ2-5; 12 nucleotides align to TRBD2. The germline CDR1 and CDR2 sequences are MDHEN and SYDVKM. J gave up 4 bases and V 7 bases, and 7 bases lay outside the gene matches. The CDR3 extends over 15 amino acids. DNA of the CDR3: TGTGCCAGCACCCTAGCGGGGGGGGGAGGAGAGACCCAGTACTTC. Protein: CASTLAGGGGETQYF.

The chain links TRBV19 to TRBJ2-2; D gene unclear. Germline values: CDR1 LNHDA, CDR2 SQIVND (reference sequence). Deletions cut 5 bases from V and 7 bases from J, with 8 bases between. The CDR3 covers 12 residues. The CDR3 here is CASSPRGGELFF. The CDR3 DNA sequence: TGTGCCAGTAGTCCCCGTGGCGGGGAGCTGTTTTTT.

The chain joins TRBV5-4 to TRBJ1-1; D unclear. CDR1 and CDR2 (germline): SGHNT, YYREEE (reference sequence). This CDR3 has 11 amino acids. Between the trimmed V and J ends, which lost 4 bases and 8 bases, there was a span of 9 bases. The CDR3: CASSTRQEAFF. For the CDR3, the DNA is TGTGCCAGCAGCACGCGACAAGAAGCTTTCTTT.

This clone has just one count. The rearrangement joins TRBV27 to TRBJ2-7; 8 positions agree with TRBD1. Germline V gene sequence: CDR1 MNHEY, CDR2 SMNVEV (reference sequence). J lost 6 bases, V lost 2 bases, and 3 bases had no gene match. The CDR3 has 13 amino acids. CDR3 DNA: TGTGCCAGCAGTTTAGAGACAGGGGCCGAGCAGTACTTC. Encoded protein: CASSLETGAEQYF.

The rearrangement uses TRBV6-5 and TRBJ1-3; no reliable D call. V was pared by 2 bases and J by 0 bases, with 11 bases between. There are 16 residues in the CDR3. Germline values: CDR1 MNHEY, CDR2 SVGAGI. This CDR3 is CASSYGGVASGNTIYF. CDR3 DNA: TGTGCCAGCAGTTACGGTGGGGTCGCCTCTGGAAACACCATATATTTT.

The chain is built from TRBV21-1 and TRBJ2-7; the D segment call TRBD2 is taken from the table without a DNA check. TRBV21-1 is termed a pseudogene. The CDR3 totals 11 residues. The CDR3: CASSNSYEQYF. CDR3 in DNA: TGTGCCAGCAGCAACTCGTACGAGCAGTACTTC.

The chain combines TRBV10-3 with TRBJ2-2; D unresolved. V lost 0 bases and J lost 7, with 3 bases in between. The germline V gene has CDR1 ENHRY and CDR2 SYGVKD. CDR3 length: 12 amino acids. This CDR3 reads CAISESNGELFF. The CDR3 DNA follows: TGTGCCATCAGTGAGTCGAACGGGGAGCTGTTTTTT.

The chain joins TRBV5-1 to TRBJ1-2, with 7 bases matching TRBD1. J gave up 2 bases and V 6 bases, and 7 bases lay outside the gene matches. This CDR3 comprises 14 residues. The V gene's germline CDR1 is SGHRS and CDR2 YFSETQ. The CDR3 sequence: CASTGTAGNYGYTF. DNA of the CDR3: TGCGCCAGCACCGGGACAGCCGGAAACTATGGCTACACCTTC.

The V gene is TRBV2, the J gene TRBJ2-3; TRBD1 matches at 10 bases. Germline V gene sequence: CDR1 SNHLY, CDR2 FYNNEI. There are 14 residues in the CDR3. The trim removed 1 base at V and 9 bases at J, leaving 4 bases unmatched. The CDR3 region has the DNA TGTGCCAGCAGTGAAGGACAGGGGGCATTAACGCAGTATTTT. Translating it yields CASSEGQGALTQYF.

A word on this clone: Other nucleotide sequences from this sample produce the same CDR3. The rearrangement links TRBV18 to TRBJ1-1; weak D call: TRBD1 (5 bases). Trimming removed 1 base from V and 5 bases from J, with 11 bases in between. This CDR3 comprises 14 residues. The germline CDR1 and CDR2 sequences are KGHSH and LQKENI. CDR3 region: CASSPLGGTTEAFF. The CDR3 region has the DNA TGTGCCAGCTCACCACTGGGGGGAACGACTGAAGCTTTCTTT.

The chain employs TRBV28 and TRBJ1-4; D not resolved. V lost 5 bases and J lost 8, with 12 bases in between. CDR1 and CDR2 from the germline V gene are MDHEN and SYDVKM. This CDR3 comprises 13 residues. The CDR3 loop is CASSPRVGEKLFF. As DNA, the CDR3 is TGTGCCAGCAGTCCTAGGGTAGGGGAAAAACTGTTTTTT.

This chain uses TRBV27 with TRBJ1-1, with D tentatively TRBD1 (6 bases). Germline V gene sequence: CDR1 MNHEY, CDR2 SMNVEV (reference sequence). Trimming stripped 5 bases from V and 5 bases from J, with 12 bases between. The CDR3 is made up of 13 amino acids. For the CDR3, the DNA is TGTGCCAGCAGTCCCAGCGGACAGACTGAAGCTTTCTTT. This sequence encodes CASSPSGQTEAFF.

This chain joins TRBV28 and TRBJ2-7; D uncertain. The V gene lost 5 bases and the J gene lost 2 bases, with 7 bases spanning the gap. This CDR3 has 12 residues. Germline loops: CDR1 MDHEN, CDR2 SYDVKM. The CDR3 reads CASSRTPYEQYF. The CDR3 nucleotides read TGTGCCAGCAGTCGGACCCCCTACGAGCAGTACTTC. The complete variable domain, with remaining parts taken from reference TRBV28 and TRBJ2-7, reads DVKVTQSSRYLVKRTGEKVFLECVQDMDHENMFWYRQDPGLGLRLIYFSYDVKMKEKGDIPEGYSVSREKKERFSLILESASTNQTSMYLCASSRTPYEQYFGPGTRLTVT.

This clone appeared a few times. The chain joins TRBV5-6 to TRBJ2-3, with D possibly TRBD2 on 5 matching bases. Germline loops: CDR1 SGHDT, CDR2 YYEEEE. CDR3 size: 14 residues. V was clipped by 1 base and J by 6 bases, with 12 bases between them. CDR3 sequence reads: CASSLPGWRDTQYF. The DNA for the CDR3 is TGTGCCAGCAGCTTGCCAGGTTGGAGGGATACGCAGTATTTT.

This chain connects TRBV5-1 to TRBJ2-5; TRBD1 is a possible D gene (6 bases). Trimming pared 6 bases from V and 0 bases from J, leaving 12 bases between. CDR1 is SGHRS and CDR2 is YFSETQ in the germline V gene. The length of the CDR3 is 14 residues. The CDR3 DNA follows: TGCGCCAGCACCCGGACAGATTACCAAGAGACCCAGTACTTC. This translates into CASTRTDYQETQYF.

The gene calls are TRBV10-2 and TRBJ2-7; D might be TRBD1 (6 bases). This CDR3 comprises 15 residues. CDR1 is WSHSY and CDR2 is SAAADI in the germline V gene. V dropped 7 bases and J dropped 2 bases, with 18 bases sitting between them. In nucleotides, the CDR3 is TGCGCCAGCACGAATTTAGGGGACAATACCTACGAGCAGTACTTC. Amino acids: CASTNLGDNTYEQYF.

CDR3 sequence: CSAGDRVYEQYF. Here the CDR3 DNA reads TGCAGCGCCGGGGACAGGGTCTACGAGCAGTACTTC. The genes are TRBV29-1 and TRBJ2-7; 9 nucleotides match TRBD1. Germline V gene lookup returns CDR1 SQVTM and CDR2 ANQGSEA. Losses at the gene ends were 7 bases for V and 3 bases for J; bases not matched to a gene: 4. The CDR3 covers 12 residues.

CDR3 protein: CASSLEIAGPGEQYF. CDR3 coding DNA: TGTGCCAGCAGCTTAGAGATAGCGGGACCGGGGGAGCAGTACTTC. The chain recombines TRBV7-2 with TRBJ2-7; 8 bases match TRBD2. The CDR3 length is 15 residues. The germline V gene has CDR1 SGHTA and CDR2 FQGNSA. V lost 1 base, J lost 7 bases, and 9 bases stayed unmatched. The full variable domain, with the rest looked up from reference TRBV7-2 and TRBJ2-7, is GAGVSQSPSNKVTEKGKDVELRCDPISGHTALYWYRQSLGQGLEFLIYFQGNSAPDKSGLPSDRFSAERTGGSVSTLTIQRTQQEDSAVYLCASSLEIAGPGEQYFGPGTRLTVT.

This chain connects TRBV28 to TRBJ1-2; D is undetermined. The CDR3 extends over 14 amino acids. The V end was cut by 6 bases, the J end by 0 bases, with 11 bases between. The germline V gene has CDR1 MDHEN and CDR2 SYDVKM. CDR3 DNA: TGTGCCAGCAGCAGGCCAGGTGCTAACTATGGCTACACCTTC. Translated: CASSRPGANYGYTF.

V usage is TRBV9 and J usage is TRBJ2-5; possible D gene TRBD2, 7 bases. The CDR3 is made up of 16 amino acids. Trimming took off 1 base at V and 5 bases at J, with 18 bases between the two ends. The germline gives CDR1 SGDLS, CDR2 YYNGEE. The CDR3 is CASSVYAGGGLETQYF. As DNA, the CDR3 is TGTGCCAGCAGCGTATACGCTGGGGGGGGCCTTGAGACCCAGTACTTC. Complete variable domain (other parts from reference TRBV9 and TRBJ2-5): DSGVTQTPKHLITATGQRVTLRCSPRSGDLSVYWYQQSLDQGLQFLIQYYNGEERAKGNILERFSAQQFPDLHSELNLSSLELGDSALYFCASSVYAGGGLETQYFGPGTRLLVL.

The chain links TRBV28 to TRBJ1-4; D not certain. CDR1 and CDR2 from the germline V gene are MDHEN and SYDVKM. The CDR3 is 15 residues long. V shed 7 bases and J shed 0 bases, with 12 bases lying between them. This CDR3 reads CASTPWGTTNEKLFF. The CDR3, as DNA: TGTGCCAGCACCCCTTGGGGTACAACTAATGAAAAACTGTTTTTT.

This chain links TRBV5-4 with TRBJ2-3; TRBD2 matches 9 bases. The CDR3 sequence is 17 residues long. Losses at the gene ends were 0 bases for V and 2 bases for J; bases not matched to a gene: 7. Germline assignment: CDR1 SGHNT and CDR2 YYREEE (reference sequence). Here the CDR3 reads CASSLGGAGGITDTQYF. The CDR3 DNA is TGTGCCAGCAGCTTGGGGGGAGCGGGGGGAATCACAGATACGCAGTATTTT.

V gene TRBV4-3 combines with J gene TRBJ1-6; D is perhaps TRBD1 (5 bases). The ends were cut back, 1 base at V and 10 bases at J, with 11 bases in the middle. Looked up from germline, CDR1 is LGHNA and CDR2 is YSLEER. The length of the CDR3 is 14 residues. As DNA, the CDR3 is TGCGCCAGCAGCCAAGCCAGGGATTGGTCACCCCTCCACTTT. It specifies CASSQARDWSPLHF.